This TCR beta chain comes out of a study of control samples from healthy donors and cancer patients. Per germline, CDR1 LNHDA and CDR2 SQIVND (reference sequence). Trimming removed 5 bases from V and 3 bases from J; junction bases left unmatched: 10. The CDR3 covers 16 residues. Clones were sequenced by immunoSEQ multiplex PCR, and TCRdb holds only the in-frame ones, with some missing. The sample records some 150,000 clones, about 93% being singletons. J is TRBJ2-7 and V is TRBV19, with 10 bases aligning to TRBD1. This clonotype originated in a man in his fifties or sixties in good health. Sequenced: blood. CDR3 region: CASSPPPGQGYYEQYF. Here the CDR3 DNA reads TGTGCCAGTAGTCCCCCACCGGGACAGGGGTACTACGAGCAGTACTTC.